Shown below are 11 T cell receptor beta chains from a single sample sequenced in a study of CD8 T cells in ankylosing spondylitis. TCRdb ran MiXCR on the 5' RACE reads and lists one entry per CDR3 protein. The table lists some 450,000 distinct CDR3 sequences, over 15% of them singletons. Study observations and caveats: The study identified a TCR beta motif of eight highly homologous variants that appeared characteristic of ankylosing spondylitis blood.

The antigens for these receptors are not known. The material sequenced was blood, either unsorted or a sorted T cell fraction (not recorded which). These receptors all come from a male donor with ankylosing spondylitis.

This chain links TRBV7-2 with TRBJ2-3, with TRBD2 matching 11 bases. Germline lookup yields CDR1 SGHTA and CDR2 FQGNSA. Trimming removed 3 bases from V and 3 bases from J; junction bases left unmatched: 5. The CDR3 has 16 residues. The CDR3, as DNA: TGTGCCAGCAGCTTGACTAGCGGGATAAGAACAGATACGCAGTATTTT. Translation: CASSLTSGIRTDTQYF.

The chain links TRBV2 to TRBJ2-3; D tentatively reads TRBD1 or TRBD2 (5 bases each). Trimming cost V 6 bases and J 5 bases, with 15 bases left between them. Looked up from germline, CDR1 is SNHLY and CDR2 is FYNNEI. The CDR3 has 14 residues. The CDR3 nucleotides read TGTGCCAGCAGAGGGAGTGGGGCGATAGATACGCAGTATTTT. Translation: CASRGSGAIDTQYF.

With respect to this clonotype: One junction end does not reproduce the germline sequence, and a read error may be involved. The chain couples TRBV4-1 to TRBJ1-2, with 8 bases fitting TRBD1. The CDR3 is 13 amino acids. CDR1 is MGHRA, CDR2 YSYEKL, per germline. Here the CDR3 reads CASSQEEGGQGAF. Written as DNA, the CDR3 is TGCGCCAGCAGCCAAGAGGAGGGGGGCCAGGGGGCATTC.

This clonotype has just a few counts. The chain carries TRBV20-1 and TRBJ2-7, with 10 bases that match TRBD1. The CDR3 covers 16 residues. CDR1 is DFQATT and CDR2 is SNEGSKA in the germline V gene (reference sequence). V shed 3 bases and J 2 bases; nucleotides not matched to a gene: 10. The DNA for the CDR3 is TGCAGTGCTAGGGAAATGACAGGGGGCCCGCCCTACGAGCAGTACTTC. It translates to CSAREMTGGPPYEQYF.

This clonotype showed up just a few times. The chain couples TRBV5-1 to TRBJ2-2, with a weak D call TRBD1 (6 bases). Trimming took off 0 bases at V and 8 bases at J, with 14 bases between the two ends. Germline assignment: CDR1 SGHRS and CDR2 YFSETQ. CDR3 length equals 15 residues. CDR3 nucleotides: TGCGCCAGCAGCTTGGCGACAGGCCTTGAAGGGGAGCTGTTTTTT. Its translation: CASSLATGLEGELFF. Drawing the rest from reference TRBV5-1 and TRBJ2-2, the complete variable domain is KAGVTQTPRYLIKTRGQQVTLSCSPISGHRSVSWYQQTPGQGLQFLFEYFSETQRNKGNFPGRFSGRQFSNSRSEMNVSTLELGDSALYLCASSLATGLEGELFFGEGSRLTVL.

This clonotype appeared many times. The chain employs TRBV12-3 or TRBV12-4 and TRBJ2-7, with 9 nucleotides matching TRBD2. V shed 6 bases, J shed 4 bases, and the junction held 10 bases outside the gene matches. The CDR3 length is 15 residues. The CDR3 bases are TGTGCCAGCAGCCCTAGCGGGAAGGGGGTGTACGAGCAGTACTTC. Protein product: CASSPSGKGVYEQYF.

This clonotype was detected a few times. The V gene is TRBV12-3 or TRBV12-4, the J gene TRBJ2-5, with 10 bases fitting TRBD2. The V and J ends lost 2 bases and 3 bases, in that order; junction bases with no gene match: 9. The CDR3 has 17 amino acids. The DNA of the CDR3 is TGTGCCAGCAGTTTATCGCCCCTAGCGGGAGTGAAAGAGACCCAGTACTTC. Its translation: CASSLSPLAGVKETQYF.

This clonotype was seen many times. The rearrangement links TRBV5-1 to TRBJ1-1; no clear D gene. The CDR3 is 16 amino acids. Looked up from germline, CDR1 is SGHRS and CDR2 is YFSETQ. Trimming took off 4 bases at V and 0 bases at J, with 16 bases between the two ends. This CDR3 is CASSPPGNLLNTEAFF. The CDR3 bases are TGCGCCAGCAGCCCACCTGGGAATCTGTTGAACACTGAAGCTTTCTTT.

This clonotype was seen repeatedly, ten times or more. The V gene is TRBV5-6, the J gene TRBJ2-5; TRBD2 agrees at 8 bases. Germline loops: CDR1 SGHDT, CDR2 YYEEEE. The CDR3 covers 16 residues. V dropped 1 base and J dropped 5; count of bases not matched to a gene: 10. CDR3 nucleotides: TGTGCCAGCAGCTTGCCCCGGGAGGGGAAGTCCGAGACCCAGTACTTC. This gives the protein CASSLPREGKSETQYF.

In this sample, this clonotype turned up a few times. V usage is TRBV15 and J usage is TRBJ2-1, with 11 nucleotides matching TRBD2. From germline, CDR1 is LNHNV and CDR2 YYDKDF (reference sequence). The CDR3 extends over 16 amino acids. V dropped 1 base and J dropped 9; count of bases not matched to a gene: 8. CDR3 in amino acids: CATSRGNSGGAGEQFF. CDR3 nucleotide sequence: TGTGCCACCAGCAGAGGAAATAGCGGGGGGGCGGGTGAGCAGTTCTTC.

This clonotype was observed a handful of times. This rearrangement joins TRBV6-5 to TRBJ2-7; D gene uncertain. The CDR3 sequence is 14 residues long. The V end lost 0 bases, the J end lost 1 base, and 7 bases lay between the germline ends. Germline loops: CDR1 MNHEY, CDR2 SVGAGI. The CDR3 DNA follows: TGTGCCAGCAGTTACTCACGACGGTCCTACGAGCAGTACTTC. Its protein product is CASSYSRRSYEQYF.